A selection of T cell receptor beta chains follows, all from one sample in a study of response to subunit inactivated influenza vaccine. TCRdb redid the calling of the RT-PCR reads with MiXCR, one entry per CDR3 protein. The table has 500,000 to 700,000 distinct CDR3 sequences, 20% to 25% seen once. These sequences were also reported in another study, on T cells expressing NK-cell markers.

The sequencing used CD4+ T cells sorted from PBMCs, collected 12 days after vaccination. The receptors shown here come from a man in his fifties who received an inactivated influenza vaccine. CDR3s include the opening cysteine and the closing phenylalanine or tryptophan. Fields, in order: V gene, clone size, D gene, J gene, CDR3 protein, CDR3 DNA. The D gene is left open where the match is weak. Not all rows give a size; the values are once, few, many and, for expanded clones, a class.

V: TRBV10-2; size: NA; D: TRBD1; J: TRBJ2-7; CDR3: CASSEGQGLYEQYF; DNA: TGCGCCAGCAGTGAGGGACAGGGCCTATACGAGCAGTACTTC
V: TRBV20-1; size: few; D: NA; J: TRBJ2-4; CDR3: CSAAGDPATKNIQYF; DNA: TGCAGTGCTGCCGGGGACCCCGCAACCAAAAACATTCAGTACTTC
V: TRBV24-1; size: few; D: TRBD1; J: TRBJ2-7; CDR3: CATSETGTGVGEQYF; DNA: TGTGCCACCAGTGAGACCGGGACAGGGGTGGGGGAGCAGTACTTC
V: TRBV28; size: few; D: NA; J: TRBJ2-5; CDR3: CATREETQYF; DNA: TGTGCCACCAGGGAAGAGACCCAGTACTTC
V: TRBV19; size: NA; D: NA; J: TRBJ2-2; CDR3: CASSIQGVLNSGELFF; DNA: TGTGCCAGTAGTATTCAAGGGGTTCTTAATTCTGGGGAGCTGTTTTTT
V: TRBV7-9; size: NA; D: NA; J: TRBJ1-6; CDR3: CASSSALRGDINSPLHF; DNA: TGTGCCAGCAGCTCCGCTCTTAGGGGGGATATAAATTCACCCCTCCACTTT
V: TRBV29-1; size: few; D: TRBD2; J: TRBJ2-5; CDR3: CSVEELAGFAQYF; DNA: TGCAGCGTTGAAGAACTAGCGGGGTTCGCCCAGTACTTC
V: TRBV6-1; size: NA; D: NA; J: TRBJ1-2; CDR3: CASYSVGSYGYTF; DNA: TGTGCCAGCTACTCTGTGGGTAGCTATGGCTACACCTTC
V: TRBV2; size: few; D: TRBD2; J: TRBJ2-5; CDR3: CASTPAGAETQYF; DNA: TGTGCCAGCACCCCAGCGGGGGCAGAGACCCAGTACTTC
V: TRBV4-2; size: NA; D: NA; J: TRBJ2-2; CDR3: CASSQDKITGELFF; DNA: TGTGCCAGCAGCCAAGATAAAATAACCGGGGAGCTGTTTTTT
V: TRBV12-3/TRBV12-4; size: NA; D: NA; J: TRBJ1-1; CDR3: CASLGQHTEAFF; DNA: TGTGCCAGCCTCGGACAGCACACTGAAGCTTTCTTT
V: TRBV24-1; size: NA; D: NA; J: TRBJ2-3; CDR3: CATSDSRADTQYF; DNA: TGTGCCACCAGTGACTCCAGGGCGGATACGCAGTATTTT
V: TRBV24-1; size: NA; D: NA; J: TRBJ2-4; CDR3: CATSDPVDPLNIQYF; DNA: TGTGCCACCAGTGATCCTGTGGACCCCCTAAACATTCAGTACTTC
V: TRBV10-3; size: few; D: TRBD2; J: TRBJ2-7; CDR3: CAISDGLAIPYEQYF; DNA: TGTGCCATCAGTGACGGACTAGCGATACCCTACGAGCAGTACTTC
V: TRBV5-1; size: NA; D: TRBD1; J: TRBJ1-4; CDR3: CASSGMDRRRLFF; DNA: TGCGCCAGCAGCGGGATGGACAGGCGTAGACTGTTTTTT
V: TRBV5-5; size: NA; D: NA; J: TRBJ2-5; CDR3: CASSQTPQVQETQYF; DNA: TGTGCCAGCAGCCAAACCCCACAGGTCCAAGAGACCCAGTACTTC
V: TRBV4-2; size: NA; D: NA; J: TRBJ2-7; CDR3: CASSQLSGTGSYEQYF; DNA: TGTGCCAGCAGCCAATTATCCGGGACGGGATCCTACGAGCAGTACTTC
V: TRBV5-6; size: few; D: TRBD1; J: TRBJ2-3; CDR3: CASSLLVTGGGADTQYF; DNA: TGTGCCAGCAGCTTGTTAGTAACAGGGGGCGGCGCAGATACGCAGTATTTT
V: TRBV6-1; size: few; D: NA; J: TRBJ1-1; CDR3: CASSEALRGDAFF; DNA: TGTGCCAGCAGTGAAGCGCTTCGGGGGGACGCTTTCTTT
V: TRBV7-2; size: many; D: NA; J: TRBJ2-5; CDR3: CASSSDSHGSQYF; DNA: TGTGCCAGCAGCTCCGACTCACATGGGAGCCAGTACTTC
V: TRBV28; size: NA; D: TRBD1; J: TRBJ2-5; CDR3: CASSLWQGARETQYF; DNA: TGTGCCAGCAGTTTATGGCAGGGGGCCCGAGAGACCCAGTACTTC
V: TRBV20-1; size: NA; D: NA; J: TRBJ2-5; CDR3: CSARDIETQYF; DNA: TGCAGTGCTAGAGACATAGAGACCCAGTACTTC
V: TRBV29-1; size: NA; D: NA; J: TRBJ2-2; CDR3: CSVGGAGELFF; DNA: TGCAGCGTTGGTGGCGCCGGGGAGCTGTTTTTT
V: TRBV19; size: NA; D: NA; J: TRBJ1-2; CDR3: CASSRGRPSDGYTF; DNA: TGTGCCAGTAGTCGGGGACGGCCGAGCGATGGCTACACCTTC
V: TRBV7-2; size: NA; D: TRBD2; J: TRBJ2-1; CDR3: CASSFIAGGPNEQFF; DNA: TGTGCCAGCAGCTTCATAGCGGGGGGGCCCAATGAGCAGTTCTTC
V: TRBV5-1; size: few; D: NA; J: TRBJ2-1; CDR3: CASSLGPTSYNEQFF; DNA: TGCGCCAGCAGCTTGGGGCCAACTAGCTACAATGAGCAGTTCTTC
V: TRBV12-3/TRBV12-4; size: NA; D: NA; J: TRBJ2-1; CDR3: CASSFGLAMDEQFF; DNA: TGTGCCAGCAGTTTCGGCCTAGCTATGGATGAGCAGTTCTTC
V: TRBV5-8; size: few; D: NA; J: TRBJ1-1; CDR3: CASSLRTRQSTEAFF; DNA: TGTGCCAGCAGTTTGAGGACCCGGCAGAGCACTGAAGCTTTCTTT
V: TRBV6-1; size: NA; D: NA; J: TRBJ2-1; CDR3: CASSEAGGEQFF; DNA: TGTGCCAGCAGTGAAGCGGGGGGCGAGCAGTTCTTC